This is a list of T cell receptor beta chains from one sample in a study of identical twins. TCRdb reprocessed the 5' RACE reads via MiXCR and lists one record per CDR3 protein. The sample has about 220,000 distinct CDR3 sequences, 7.5% seen once. These data were likewise used in another study, on yellow fever vaccine responses in identical twins.

The sequenced sample was memory (CD45RO+) T cells sorted from blood. These TCRs come from a woman aged 18 to 35 in good health. Both conserved end residues are part of each CDR3. Fields, in order: clone size, J gene, D gene, V gene, CDR3 DNA, CDR3 protein. The D gene is left open where the match is weak. Clone size is not always given. Where it is, it says once, few, many or a class for expanded clones.

many | TRBJ1-6 | - | TRBV7-9 | TGTGCCAGCAGGAGAGGCCTTAATTCACCCCTCCACTTT | CASRRGLNSPLHF
many | TRBJ1-1 | TRBD1 | TRBV7-2 | TGTGCCAGCAGCTTTGGGACAGGCCTATTGAACACTGAAGCTTTCTTT | CASSFGTGLLNTEAFF
- | TRBJ2-1 | TRBD2 | TRBV5-1 | TGCGCCAGCAGCCTTCAAGGACTAGCGGGGGGGGGTTACAATGAGCAGTTCTTC | CASSLQGLAGGGYNEQFF
- | TRBJ2-5 | TRBD1 | TRBV20-1 | TGCAGTGCTAGAGGGTACAGGGGGAAAGAGGAGACCCAGTACTTC | CSARGYRGKEETQYF
- | TRBJ1-5 | - | TRBV19 | TGTGCCAGTAAGGCTGGGACCTATCAGCCCCAGCATTTT | CASKAGTYQPQHF
- | TRBJ2-3 | TRBD2 | TRBV12-3/TRBV12-4 | TGTGCCAGCAGTGCTGGACTAGCGGGGGGGCTTGGCACAGATACGCAGTATTTT | CASSAGLAGGLGTDTQYF
many | TRBJ2-2 | - | TRBV7-8 | TGTGCCAGCAGCTTACTTTCTCCGGGGGACACCGGGGAGCTGTTTTTT | CASSLLSPGDTGELFF
few | TRBJ2-5 | TRBD2 | TRBV20-1 | TGCAGTGCTGTACCTAGCGGGAAGGGGGGAGAGACCCAGTACTTC | CSAVPSGKGGETQYF
many | TRBJ2-1 | TRBD2 | TRBV20-1 | TGCAGTGGTCGGCTAGCGGGGGGTTACAATGAGCAGTTCTTC | CSGRLAGGYNEQFF
many | TRBJ2-2 | TRBD2 | TRBV6-2/TRBV6-3 | TGTGCCAGCAGTGACCCGACTAGCGGGAACACCGGGGAGCTGTTTTTT | CASSDPTSGNTGELFF
few | TRBJ1-1 | - | TRBV12-3/TRBV12-4 | TGTGCCAGCAATATCGGGATGAACACTGAAGCTTTCTTT | CASNIGMNTEAFF
- | TRBJ1-5 | TRBD1 | TRBV6-1 | TGTGCCAGCACTCTGACAGGGGGCTACAATCAGCCCCAGCATTTT | CASTLTGGYNQPQHF
- | TRBJ1-1 | - | TRBV20-1 | TGCAGTGCTAGAGAGGATGGACGGAAGAACACTGAAGCTTTCTTT | CSAREDGRKNTEAFF
- | TRBJ2-5 | - | TRBV3-1 | TGTGCCAGCAGTGAGGGGGTCTTCCAAGAGACCCAGTACTTC | CASSEGVFQETQYF
few | TRBJ2-3 | - | TRBV3-1 | TGTGCCAGCAGCCAACCGGCAGATACGCAGTATTTT | CASSQPADTQYF
many | TRBJ2-2 | - | TRBV20-1 | TGCAGTGCTAGAGGCGGAGACACCGGGGAGCTGTTTTTT | CSARGGDTGELFF
few | TRBJ2-7 | TRBD2 | TRBV20-1 | TGCAGTGCACTGCGGGGGACTTACGAGCAGTACTTC | CSALRGTYEQYF
few | TRBJ2-3 | TRBD2 | TRBV7-2 | TGTGCCAGCAGCTCCGGGACTAGCGGCTGGAGGGATACGCAGTATTTT | CASSSGTSGWRDTQYF
many | TRBJ2-3 | TRBD2 | TRBV29-1 | TGCAGCGTCCGAGGGACTAGCGGGGGTAGTGATACGCAGTATTTT | CSVRGTSGGSDTQYF
- | TRBJ2-5 | TRBD2 | TRBV18 | TGTGCCAGCTCACCACCCGGAGCGGGAGCGAAGACCCAGTACTTC | CASSPPGAGAKTQYF
few | TRBJ2-7 | - | TRBV12-3/TRBV12-4 | TGTGCCAGCAGCGCCTTTGAGGGGGGGGAGCAGTACTTC | CASSAFEGGEQYF
few | TRBJ2-1 | TRBD2 | TRBV5-1 | TGCGCCAGCAGCTTGAGGCGGGAGGGCCGGGACAATGAGCAGTTCTTC | CASSLRREGRDNEQFF
many | TRBJ2-1 | - | TRBV28 | TGTGCCAGCAGTTTTGGGCAGGTCTACAATGAGCAGTTCTTC | CASSFGQVYNEQFF
many | TRBJ2-5 | - | TRBV20-1 | TGCAGTGCTATGGCTTCGCGGTTAGGGGGGACGGAGACCCAGTACTTC | CSAMASRLGGTETQYF
many | TRBJ2-7 | TRBD1 | TRBV6-2/TRBV6-3 | TGTGCCAGCAGGCCTACGGGACAGGTAACCTACGAGCAGTACTTC | CASRPTGQVTYEQYF
few | TRBJ2-1 | TRBD2 | TRBV20-1 | TGCAGTGCGCCACTAGCGGGGGATTACAATGAGCAGTTCTTC | CSAPLAGDYNEQFF
few | TRBJ2-5 | TRBD2 | TRBV2 | TGTGCCAGCAGTGACGGGCTAGCGGGAGAGACCCAGTACTTC | CASSDGLAGETQYF
many | TRBJ2-5 | - | TRBV20-1 | TGCAGTGCTAGAGAGGACTGGCGATGGGAGACCCAGTACTTC | CSAREDWRWETQYF
few | TRBJ2-4 | TRBD1 | TRBV30 | TGTGCCTGGAACTCAGGGGGCCGCGGAAACATTCAGTACTTC | CAWNSGGRGNIQYF
many | TRBJ2-1 | TRBD2 | TRBV6-5 | TGTGCCAGCAGTTCTCAACTGAGACTAGCGGGGGGCAACAATGAGCAGTTCTTC | CASSSQLRLAGGNNEQFF
few | TRBJ2-4 | - | TRBV15 | TGTGCCACCAGCCGGCTAGTGGAAAACATTCAGTACTTC | CATSRLVENIQYF
few | TRBJ2-7 | - | TRBV3-1 | TGTGCCAGCAGCCAAAGCGGGACAGTCTACGAGCAGTACTTC | CASSQSGTVYEQYF
- | TRBJ2-3 | TRBD1 | TRBV3-1 | TGTGCCACGGGACAGGCAACAGATACGCAGTATTTT | CATGQATDTQYF
- | TRBJ1-1 | - | TRBV18 | TGTGCCAGCTCACCACCGGGCAGGGGTGACACTGAAGCTTTCTTT | CASSPPGRGDTEAFF
few | TRBJ1-6 | TRBD1 | TRBV12-3/TRBV12-4 | TGTGCCAGCAGTTTAAATCAGGGTTCAGGGGGTTCACCCCTCCACTTT | CASSLNQGSGGSPLHF
- | TRBJ1-2 | - | TRBV20-1 | TGCAGTGCTATGGGGGGTAACTATGGCTACACCTTC | CSAMGGNYGYTF
- | TRBJ2-2 | - | TRBV10-2 | TGCGCCAGCAGCTCTTTCGGGGAGCTGTTTTTT | CASSSFGELFF
few | TRBJ2-3 | TRBD2 | TRBV20-1 | TGCAGTGCTAGAGCCCCGCGGGGGAGGGCTCGATTTATCGCAGATACGCAGTATTTT | CSARAPRGRARFIADTQYF
few | TRBJ2-1 | - | TRBV11-2 | TGTGCCAGCAGGAACACACAAAACGTCGAGCAGTTCTTC | CASRNTQNVEQFF
few | TRBJ2-1 | TRBD1 | TRBV15 | TGTGCCACCAGCCCCTCCACACAGGGGCCCTACAATGAGCAGTTCTTC | CATSPSTQGPYNEQFF
- | TRBJ2-3 | - | TRBV24-1 | TGTGCCACCAGTGATTTGGCTTCGGACAGCACAGATACGCAGTATTTT | CATSDLASDSTDTQYF
- | TRBJ2-7 | - | TRBV21-1 | TGTGCCAGCAGCAAAGTCCCCGTTCAGGGGGAGTACGAGCAGTACTTC | CASSKVPVQGEYEQYF
few | TRBJ2-1 | TRBD2 | TRBV7-2 | TGTGCCAGCAGCTTAGCCCCGGGGACTAGCGGGAGGGCCAACCGGAATGAGCAGTTCTTC | CASSLAPGTSGRANRNEQFF
- | TRBJ2-5 | TRBD2 | TRBV11-2 | TGTGCCAGCAGTCGTGGGACTAGCGGGACTATAGAGACCCAGTACTTC | CASSRGTSGTIETQYF
few | TRBJ2-1 | TRBD2 | TRBV20-1 | TGCAGTGCTTCCGATAGCGGGAGTGTGGATGAGCAGTTCTTC | CSASDSGSVDEQFF